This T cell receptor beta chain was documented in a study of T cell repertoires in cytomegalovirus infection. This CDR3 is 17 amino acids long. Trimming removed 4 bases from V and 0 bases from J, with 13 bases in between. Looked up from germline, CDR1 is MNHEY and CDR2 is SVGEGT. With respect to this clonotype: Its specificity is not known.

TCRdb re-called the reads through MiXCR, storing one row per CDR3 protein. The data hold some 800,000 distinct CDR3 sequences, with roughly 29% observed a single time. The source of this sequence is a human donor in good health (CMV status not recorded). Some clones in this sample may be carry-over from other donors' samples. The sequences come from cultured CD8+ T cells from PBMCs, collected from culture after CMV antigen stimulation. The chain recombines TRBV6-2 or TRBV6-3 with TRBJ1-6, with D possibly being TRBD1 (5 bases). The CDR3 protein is CASSSGTADSYNSPLHF. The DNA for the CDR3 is TGTGCCAGCAGTTCCGGGACCGCCGACTCCTATAATTCACCCCTCCACTTT.